Following are 13 T cell receptor beta chains from one sample sequenced in a study of Graves' ophthalmopathy and Graves' hyperthyroidism. As the template, RNA transcripts were used to amplify TCR beta CDR3 regions. An opening RT-PCR round employed HTBI primers and preceded a second-round multiplex PCR. One entry per CDR3 protein, called by TCRdb with MiXCR from the multiplex PCR reads. The sample has over 500,000 distinct CDR3 sequences; 20% to 25% are singletons. Specimen: peripheral blood. These receptors were collected from a woman under 30 with stable Graves' hyperthyroidism. Some clones in this sample may be carry-over from other donors' samples.

There are many counts of this clonotype. The genes are TRBV3-1 and TRBJ1-2, with 7 bases aligning to TRBD1. The germline V gene has CDR1 LGHDT and CDR2 YNNKEL (reference sequence). V lost 5 bases and J lost 9; bases outside the gene matches: 12. This CDR3 contains 14 residues. For the CDR3, the DNA is TGTGCCAGCAGCGAGACAGGGTTAAAGTCTCGCTACACCTTC. It encodes CASSETGLKSRYTF.

This clonotype was seen a few times. The chain carries TRBV27 and TRBJ2-6; D is uncertain. The CDR3 has 16 residues. The germline V gene has CDR1 MNHEY and CDR2 SMNVEV (reference sequence). The germline V and J ends were trimmed by 3 bases and 4 bases, with 13 bases remaining between them. The CDR3 DNA follows: TGTGCCAGCAGTTTTACGGTTTTAGGGGGGGCCAACGTCCTGACTTTC. Translation gives CASSFTVLGGANVLTF.

The CDR3 loop is CASSVSENTEAFF. The DNA for the CDR3 is TGTGCCAGTAGCGTCTCTGAGAACACTGAAGCTTTCTTT. The chain uses TRBV19 and TRBJ1-1, with unresolved D. V lost 6 bases, J lost 1 base, and 9 bases lay in between. This CDR3 is built from 13 residues. Germline CDR1 is LNHDA and CDR2 is SQIVND (reference sequence).

This clonotype appeared a few times. V is TRBV6-2 or TRBV6-3 and J is TRBJ1-5; 7 bases map to TRBD1. The CDR3 is made up of 15 amino acids. With V trimmed by 2 bases and J by 4 bases, 5 bases remained unmatched. Germline-derived CDR1 and CDR2 are MNHEY and SVGEGT. CDR3 nucleotide sequence: TGTGCCAGCAGTTACCAGACAGGGCGAAATCAGCCCCAGCATTTT. The encoded protein is CASSYQTGRNQPQHF.

This clonotype turned up a few times. One end of the junction is discordant with germline, which a read error may explain. The chain couples TRBV20-1 to TRBJ1-2; D is uncertain. Germline assignment: CDR1 DFQATT and CDR2 SNEGSKA (reference sequence). This CDR3 region has 11 residues. The CDR3 sequence is CGAKKEDGYTF. In DNA, the CDR3 is TGCGGTGCGAAAAAGGAGGATGGCTACACCTTC.

This sequence joins TRBV7-9 and TRBJ1-1, with TRBD1 matching 11 bases. The CDR3 spans 15 residues. The V segment lost 1 base and the J segment 3 bases; nucleotides outside the gene matches: 1. Germline lookup yields CDR1 SEHNR and CDR2 FQNEAQ (reference sequence). CDR3 bases: TGTGCCAGCAGCTTAGAGGGACAGGGGGACACTGAAGCTTTCTTT. Translation: CASSLEGQGDTEAFF.

In this sample, this clonotype turned up a few times. V gene TRBV2 combines with J gene TRBJ2-7, with D perhaps given as TRBD1 or TRBD2 (5 bases each). V lost 6 bases and J lost 1, with 16 bases in between. The CDR3 totals 15 residues. Germline CDR1 SNHLY, CDR2 FYNNEI. CDR3 DNA sequence: TGTGCCAGCAGCCAATCCGGGGCAGGGTCCTACGAGCAGTACTTC. Amino acid sequence: CASSQSGAGSYEQYF.

V is TRBV11-1 and J is TRBJ2-5; D call uncertain. The CDR3 is made up of 15 amino acids. The germline V and J ends were trimmed by 6 bases and 3 bases, with 17 bases remaining between them. CDR1 SGHAT and CDR2 FQDESV come from the germline V gene (reference sequence). Here the CDR3 DNA reads TGTGCCAGCAGTTACACCGGGTCTTATGAAGAGACCCAGTACTTC. This gives the protein CASSYTGSYEETQYF.

The J gene is TRBJ1-1, the V gene TRBV30; 7 bases line up with TRBD1. Germline loops: CDR1 GTSNPN, CDR2 SVGIG (reference sequence). The CDR3 spans 15 residues. After removal of 4 bases from V and 1 base from J, the junction contained 9 bases not matched to a gene. The CDR3 reads CAWTKGALRNTEAFF. The CDR3 region has the DNA TGTGCCTGGACCAAGGGGGCCCTGAGGAACACTGAAGCTTTCTTT.

The chain has TRBV2 and TRBJ1-1; D possibly corresponds to TRBD1 (6 bases). Per the germline V gene, CDR1 is SNHLY and CDR2 is FYNNEI. V gave up 7 bases and J gave up 3 bases, with 18 bases separating them. This CDR3 is built from 15 residues. The CDR3: CASTLIAGADTEAFF. CDR3 bases: TGTGCCAGCACCCTGATCGCGGGGGCCGACACTGAAGCTTTCTTT.

The chain carries TRBV12-3 or TRBV12-4 and TRBJ1-5; D is possibly TRBD1 (6 bases). This CDR3 is 14 amino acids long. The germline V and J ends were trimmed by 6 bases and 1 base, with 10 bases remaining between them. In nucleotides, the CDR3 is TGTGCCAGCAGGGCGGGACACAGCAATCAGCCCCAGCATTTT. This translates into CASRAGHSNQPQHF.

This clonotype was detected many times. The chain carries TRBV6-5 and TRBJ2-2; TRBD1 is a possible D gene (6 bases). The CDR3 length is 15 residues. Germline V lookup: CDR1 MNHEY, CDR2 SVGAGI. Trimming stripped 5 bases from V and 6 bases from J, with 16 bases between. CDR3 sequence reads: CASSIQGSGSGELFF. The CDR3 DNA reads TGTGCCAGCAGTATACAGGGAAGTGGTTCCGGGGAGCTGTTTTTT.

The table lists this clonotype with many counts. This chain links TRBV29-1 with TRBJ2-2, with 10 nucleotides matching TRBD1. Germline-derived CDR1 and CDR2 are SQVTM and ANQGSEA. The V gene end was trimmed by 3 bases and the J gene end by 1 base; junction bases not matched to a gene: 2. The CDR3 totals 15 residues. Here the CDR3 reads CSVDGDRGNTGELFF. The CDR3 nucleotides are TGCAGCGTTGATGGGGACAGGGGGAACACCGGGGAGCTGTTTTTT.